This T cell receptor beta chain was profiled in a study of blood T cell repertoires in COVID-19. Study overall: Italy, Spain and the United States were the sources of the convalescent and acute COVID-19 samples.

Assay used: immunoSEQ multiplex PCR; TCRdb lists only in-frame clones, some missing. The sample shows 150,000 to 200,000 clones, 88% of them seen only once. V dropped 5 bases and J dropped 1; count of bases not matched to a gene: 7. The CDR3 runs 15 residues. The V gene's germline CDR1 is MNHEY and CDR2 SVGAGI. Cohort 3 recovery required two negative PCRs, clearance, or symptom resolution. The sequenced sample consisted of PBMCs or T cells enriched from blood (not recorded which). The TCR sequence derives from a woman aged 18-29 years who had recovered from COVID-19. The gene calls are TRBV6-5 and TRBJ1-1; 7 positions match TRBD1. The CDR3 sequence: CASSRAGTANTEAFF. The CDR3 nucleotides are TGTGCCAGCAGTAGGGCCGGGACAGCGAACACTGAAGCTTTCTTT.